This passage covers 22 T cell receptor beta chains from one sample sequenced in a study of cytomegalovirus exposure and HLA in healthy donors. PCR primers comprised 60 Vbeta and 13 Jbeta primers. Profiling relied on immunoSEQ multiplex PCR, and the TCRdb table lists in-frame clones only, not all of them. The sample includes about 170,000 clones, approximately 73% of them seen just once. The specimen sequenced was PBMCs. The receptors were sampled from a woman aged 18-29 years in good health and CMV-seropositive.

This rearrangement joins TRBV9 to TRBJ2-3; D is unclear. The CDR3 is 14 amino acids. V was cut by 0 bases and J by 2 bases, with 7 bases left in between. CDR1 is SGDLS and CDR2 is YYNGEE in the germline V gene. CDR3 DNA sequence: TGTGCCAGCAGCGTAGCACAAGACACAGATACGCAGTATTTT. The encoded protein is CASSVAQDTDTQYF.

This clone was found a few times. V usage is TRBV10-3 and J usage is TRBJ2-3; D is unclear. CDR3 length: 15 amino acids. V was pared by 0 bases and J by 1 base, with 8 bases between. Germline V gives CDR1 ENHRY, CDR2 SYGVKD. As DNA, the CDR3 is TGTGCCATCAGTGAGTCCGACACCCGCACAGATACGCAGTATTTT. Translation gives CAISESDTRTDTQYF.

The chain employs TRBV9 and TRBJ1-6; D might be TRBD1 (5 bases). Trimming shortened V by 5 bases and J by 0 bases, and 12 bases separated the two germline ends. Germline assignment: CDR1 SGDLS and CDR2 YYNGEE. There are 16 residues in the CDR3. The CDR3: CASSLGTSSYNSPLHF. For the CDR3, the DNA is TGTGCCAGCAGTCTAGGGACTAGCTCCTATAATTCACCCCTCCACTTT.

CDR3 DNA: TGTGCCTGGACCCCCCTCGGGGTCCCCTTCAGCAATCAGCCCCAGCATTTT. Its protein product is CAWTPLGVPFSNQPQHF. V gene TRBV30 combines with J gene TRBJ1-5; D call uncertain. Trimming removed 4 bases from V and 1 base from J, with 20 bases in between. CDR3 length: 17 residues. Germline lookup yields CDR1 GTSNPN and CDR2 SVGIG (reference sequence).

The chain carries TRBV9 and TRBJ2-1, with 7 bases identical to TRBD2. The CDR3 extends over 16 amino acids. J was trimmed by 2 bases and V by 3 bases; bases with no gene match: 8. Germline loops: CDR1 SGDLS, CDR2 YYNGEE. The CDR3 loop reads CASSEEVAGAYNEQFF. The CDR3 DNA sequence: TGTGCCAGCAGCGAAGAAGTTGCGGGGGCCTACAATGAGCAGTTCTTC.

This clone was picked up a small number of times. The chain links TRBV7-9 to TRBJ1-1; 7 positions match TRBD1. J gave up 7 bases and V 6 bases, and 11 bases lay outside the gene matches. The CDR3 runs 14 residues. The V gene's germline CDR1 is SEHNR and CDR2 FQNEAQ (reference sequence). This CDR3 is CASSVPGQKIEAFF. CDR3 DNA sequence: TGTGCCAGCAGTGTCCCGGGACAGAAGATTGAAGCTTTCTTT.

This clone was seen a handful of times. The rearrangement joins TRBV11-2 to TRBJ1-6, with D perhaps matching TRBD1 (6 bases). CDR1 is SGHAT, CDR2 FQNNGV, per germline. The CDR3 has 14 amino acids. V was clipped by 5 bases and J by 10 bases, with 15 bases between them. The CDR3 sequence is CASSPGGRGSPLHF. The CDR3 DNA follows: TGTGCCAGCAGCCCCGGGGGGCGGGGGTCACCCCTCCACTTT.

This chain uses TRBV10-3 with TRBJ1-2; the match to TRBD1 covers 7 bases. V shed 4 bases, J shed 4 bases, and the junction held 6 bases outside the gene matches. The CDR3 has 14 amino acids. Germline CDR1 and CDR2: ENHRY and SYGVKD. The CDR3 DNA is TGTGCCATCAGTGTGGGGACAGCTACCTATGGCTACACCTTC. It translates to CAISVGTATYGYTF.

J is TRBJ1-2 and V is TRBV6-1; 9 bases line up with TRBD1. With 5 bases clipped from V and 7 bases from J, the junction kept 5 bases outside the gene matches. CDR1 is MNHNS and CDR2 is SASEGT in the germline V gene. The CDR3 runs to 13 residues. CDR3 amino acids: CASSWDRVGGYTF. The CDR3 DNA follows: TGTGCCAGCAGTTGGGACAGGGTGGGTGGCTACACCTTC.

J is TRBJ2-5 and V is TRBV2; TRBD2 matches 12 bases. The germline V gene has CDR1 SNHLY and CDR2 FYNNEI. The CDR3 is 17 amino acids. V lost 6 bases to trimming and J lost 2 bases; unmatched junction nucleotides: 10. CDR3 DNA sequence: TGTGCCAGCAGCCGGACTAGCGGGGACCACCTTCAAGAGACCCAGTACTTC. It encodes CASSRTSGDHLQETQYF.

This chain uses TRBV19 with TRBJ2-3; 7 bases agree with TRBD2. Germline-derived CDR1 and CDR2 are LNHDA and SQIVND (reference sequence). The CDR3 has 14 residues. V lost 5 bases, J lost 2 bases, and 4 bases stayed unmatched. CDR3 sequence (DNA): TGTGCCAGTAGTGGGACTATGAACACAGATACGCAGTATTTT. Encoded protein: CASSGTMNTDTQYF.

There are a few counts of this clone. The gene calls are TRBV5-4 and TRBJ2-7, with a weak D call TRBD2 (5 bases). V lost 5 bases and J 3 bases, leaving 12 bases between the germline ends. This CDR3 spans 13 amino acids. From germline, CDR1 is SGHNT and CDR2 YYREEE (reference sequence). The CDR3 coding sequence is TGTGCCAGCAGTCTGGGGAGAAGCTACGAGCAGTACTTC. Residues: CASSLGRSYEQYF.

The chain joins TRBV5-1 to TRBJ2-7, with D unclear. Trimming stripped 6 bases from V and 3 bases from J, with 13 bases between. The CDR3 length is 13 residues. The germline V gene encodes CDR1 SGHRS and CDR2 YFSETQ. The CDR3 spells CASTYTYCYEQYF. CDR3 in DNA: TGCGCCAGCACCTATACCTATTGCTACGAGCAGTACTTC.

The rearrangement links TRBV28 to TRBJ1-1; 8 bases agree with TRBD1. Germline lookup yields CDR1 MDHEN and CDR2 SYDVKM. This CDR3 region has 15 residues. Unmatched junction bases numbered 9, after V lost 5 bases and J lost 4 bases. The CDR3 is CASSPVDRATTEAFF. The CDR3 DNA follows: TGTGCCAGCAGTCCAGTGGACAGGGCGACCACTGAAGCTTTCTTT.

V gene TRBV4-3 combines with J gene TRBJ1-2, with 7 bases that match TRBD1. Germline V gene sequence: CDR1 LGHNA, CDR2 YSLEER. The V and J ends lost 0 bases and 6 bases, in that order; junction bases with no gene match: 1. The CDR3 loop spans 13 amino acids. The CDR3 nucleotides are TGCGCCAGCAGCCAAGACAGGGGGAATGGCTACACCTTC. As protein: CASSQDRGNGYTF.

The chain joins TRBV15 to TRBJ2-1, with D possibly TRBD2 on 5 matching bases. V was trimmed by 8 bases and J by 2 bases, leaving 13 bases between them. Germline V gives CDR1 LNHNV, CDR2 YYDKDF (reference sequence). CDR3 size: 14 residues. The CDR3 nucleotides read TGTGCCACCCTGGGTGGGCGGGCCTACAATGAGCAGTTCTTC. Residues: CATLGGRAYNEQFF.

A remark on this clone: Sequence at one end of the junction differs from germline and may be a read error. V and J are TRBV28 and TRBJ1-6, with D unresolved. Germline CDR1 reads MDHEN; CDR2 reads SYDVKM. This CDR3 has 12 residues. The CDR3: CANSLSLSPLHF. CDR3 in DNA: TGTGCCAACAGTTTATCACTGTCCCCCCTCCACTTT. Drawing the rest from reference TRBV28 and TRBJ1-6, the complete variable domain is DVKVTQSSRYLVKRTGEKVFLECVQDMDHENMFWYRQDPGLGLRLIYFSYDVKMKEKGDIPEGYSVSREKKERFSLILESASTNQTSMYLCANSLSLSPLHFGNGTRLTVT.

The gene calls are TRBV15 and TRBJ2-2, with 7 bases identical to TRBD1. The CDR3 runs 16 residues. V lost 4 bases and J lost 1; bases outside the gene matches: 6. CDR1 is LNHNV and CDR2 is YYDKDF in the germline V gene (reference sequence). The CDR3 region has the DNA TGTGCCACCAGCAAACTGACAGGGATGAACACCGGGGAGCTGTTTTTT. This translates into CATSKLTGMNTGELFF. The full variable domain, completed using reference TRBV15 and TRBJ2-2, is DAMVIQNPRYQVTQFGKPVTLSCSQTLNHNVMYWYQQKSSQAPKLLFHYYDKDFNNEADTPDNFQSRRPNTSFCFLDIRSPGLGDTAMYLCATSKLTGMNTGELFFGEGSRLTVL.

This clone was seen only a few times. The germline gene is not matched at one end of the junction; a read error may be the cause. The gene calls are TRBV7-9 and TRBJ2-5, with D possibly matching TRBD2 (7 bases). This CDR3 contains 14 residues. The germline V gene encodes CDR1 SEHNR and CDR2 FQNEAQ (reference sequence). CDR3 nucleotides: TGTTCCAGCGCTGACGGGGGGCGAGGGGAGACCCAGTACTTC. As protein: CSSADGGRGETQYF.

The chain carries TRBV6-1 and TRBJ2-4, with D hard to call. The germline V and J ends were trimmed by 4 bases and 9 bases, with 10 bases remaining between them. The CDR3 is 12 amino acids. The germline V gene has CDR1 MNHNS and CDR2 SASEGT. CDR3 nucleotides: TGTGCCAGCAGTGTTCGCCCCGGCATTCAGTACTTC. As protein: CASSVRPGIQYF.

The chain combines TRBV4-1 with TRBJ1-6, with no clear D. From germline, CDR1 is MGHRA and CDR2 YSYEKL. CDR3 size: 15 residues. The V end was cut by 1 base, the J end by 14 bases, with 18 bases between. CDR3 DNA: TGCGCCAGCAGCCAAGGTGAAGGGCCCACCGGGGCCCTCCACTTT. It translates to CASSQGEGPTGALHF.

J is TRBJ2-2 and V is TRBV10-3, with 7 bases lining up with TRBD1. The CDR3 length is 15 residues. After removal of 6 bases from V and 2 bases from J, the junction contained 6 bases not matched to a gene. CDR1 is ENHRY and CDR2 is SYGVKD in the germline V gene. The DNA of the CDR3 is TGTGCCATCAGAGACAGGGCGAAAAACACCGGGGAGCTGTTTTTT. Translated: CAIRDRAKNTGELFF.